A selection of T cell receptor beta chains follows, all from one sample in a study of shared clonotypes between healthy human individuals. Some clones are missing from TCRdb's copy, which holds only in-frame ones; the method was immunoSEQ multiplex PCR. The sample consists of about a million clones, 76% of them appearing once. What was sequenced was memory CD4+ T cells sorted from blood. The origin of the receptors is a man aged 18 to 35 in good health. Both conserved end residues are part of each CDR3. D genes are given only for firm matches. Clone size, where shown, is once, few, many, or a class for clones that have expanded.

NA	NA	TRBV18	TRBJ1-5	CASSPGVPNQPQHF	TGTGCCAGCTCACCAGGAGTTCCCAATCAGCCCCAGCATTTT
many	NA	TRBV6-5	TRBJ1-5	CASSSLTGLNQPQHF	TGTGCCAGCAGTTCCCTGACAGGCCTAAATCAGCCCCAGCATTTT
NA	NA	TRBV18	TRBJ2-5	CASSPGVQETQYF	TGTGCCAGCTCACCAGGGGTACAAGAGACCCAGTACTTC
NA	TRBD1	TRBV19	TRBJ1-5	CASIGQGAKQPQHF	TGTGCCAGTATCGGGCAGGGGGCCAAACAGCCCCAGCATTTT
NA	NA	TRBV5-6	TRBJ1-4	CASSLAGDFEKLFF	TGTGCCAGCAGCTTAGCAGGAGATTTTGAAAAACTGTTTTTT
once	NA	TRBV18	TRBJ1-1	CASSPREGSTEAFF	TGTGCCAGCTCACCACGGGAGGGATCGACCGAAGCTTTCTTT
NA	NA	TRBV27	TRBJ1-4	CASSFSGSGEKLFF	TGTGCCAGCAGTTTCTCCGGTTCGGGGGAAAAACTGTTTTTT
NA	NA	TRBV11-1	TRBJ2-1	CASSLAMSRGAYNEQFF	TGTGCCAGCAGCTTAGCGATGTCGCGGGGCGCCTACAATGAGCAGTTCTTC
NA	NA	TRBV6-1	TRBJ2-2	CASIRNNQNTGELFF	TGTGCCAGCATAAGGAACAACCAAAACACCGGGGAGCTGTTTTTT
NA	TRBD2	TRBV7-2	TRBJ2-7	CASSGSGGSAEQYF	TGTGCCAGCAGCGGAAGCGGGGGCTCAGCCGAGCAGTACTTC
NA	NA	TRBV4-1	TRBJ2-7	CASSQDGQSRVNEQYF	TGCGCCAGCAGCCAAGATGGACAGAGTCGGGTCAACGAGCAGTACTTC
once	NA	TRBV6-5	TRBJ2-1	CASSYGRLNNEQFF	TGTGCCAGCAGTTACGGGAGATTAAACAATGAGCAGTTCTTC
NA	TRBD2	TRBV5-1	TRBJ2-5	CASRERGGLETQYF	TGCGCCAGCAGAGAGCGGGGGGGCTTGGAGACCCAGTACTTC
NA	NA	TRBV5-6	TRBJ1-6	CASSSIRRGNNSPLHF	TGTGCCAGCAGCTCCATCAGGCGGGGAAATAATTCACCCCTCCACTTT
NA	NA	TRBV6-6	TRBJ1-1	CASSTGPQLNTEAFF	TGTGCCAGCAGTACGGGACCCCAGCTAAACACTGAAGCTTTCTTT
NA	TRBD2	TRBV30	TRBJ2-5	CAWSRIGLAGETQYF	TGTGCCTGGAGCAGAATAGGACTAGCGGGAGAGACCCAGTACTTC
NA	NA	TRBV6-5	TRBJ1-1	CASSYGGDQAFF	TGTGCCAGCAGTTACGGAGGGGATCAAGCTTTCTTT
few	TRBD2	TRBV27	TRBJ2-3	CASSSSGVFTDTQYF	TGTGCCAGCAGTTCTAGCGGGGTTTTTACAGATACGCAGTATTTT
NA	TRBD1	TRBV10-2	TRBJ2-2	CASSETGQGTGTGELFF	TGCGCCAGCAGTGAGACGGGACAGGGGACAGGCACCGGGGAGCTGTTTTTT
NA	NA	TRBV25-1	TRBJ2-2	CASSDPGPNTGELFF	TGTGCCAGCAGTGATCCCGGACCAAACACCGGGGAGCTGTTTTTT
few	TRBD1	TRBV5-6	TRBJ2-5	CASSSDRGGRGETQYF	TGTGCCAGCAGCTCGGACAGGGGAGGGAGAGGAGAGACCCAGTACTTC
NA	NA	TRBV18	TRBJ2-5	CASSPPTGPLETQYF	TGTGCCAGCTCACCCCCCACAGGCCCCCTGGAGACCCAGTACTTC
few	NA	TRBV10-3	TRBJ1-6	CAISADMNSPLHF	TGTGCCATCAGTGCCGACATGAATTCACCCCTCCACTTT
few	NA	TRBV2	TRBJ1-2	CASSEDSYGYTF	TGTGCCAGCAGTGAAGACAGCTATGGCTACACCTTC
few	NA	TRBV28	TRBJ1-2	CASRTAEGRTYGYTF	TGTGCCAGCAGAACCGCCGAAGGACGGACCTATGGCTACACCTTC
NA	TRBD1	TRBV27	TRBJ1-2	CASSPLGRGLGYTF	TGTGCCAGCAGTCCCCTAGGCAGGGGGCTAGGCTACACCTTC
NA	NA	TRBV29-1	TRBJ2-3	CSALEGSDTQYF	TGCAGCGCCCTGGAGGGGTCAGATACGCAGTATTTT
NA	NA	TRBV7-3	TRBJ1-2	CASSLNPGYGYTF	TGTGCCAGCAGCTTAAACCCAGGTTATGGCTACACCTTC
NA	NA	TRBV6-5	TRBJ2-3	CASSYAGDTQYF	TGTGCCAGCAGTTACGCCGGAGATACGCAGTATTTT
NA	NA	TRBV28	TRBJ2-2	CASSFRGRELFF	TGTGCCAGCAGTTTCAGGGGCCGGGAGCTGTTTTTT
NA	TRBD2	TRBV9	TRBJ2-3	CASSPRAGGPPDTQYF	TGTGCCAGCAGCCCACGAGCGGGGGGCCCTCCCGATACGCAGTATTTT
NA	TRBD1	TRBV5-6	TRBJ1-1	CASSIRTGATEAFF	TGTGCCAGCAGCATTCGAACAGGGGCCACTGAAGCTTTCTTT
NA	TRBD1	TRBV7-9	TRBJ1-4	CASSLTGTGAGKLFF	TGTGCCAGCAGCTTAACTGGGACAGGGGCCGGTAAACTGTTTTTT
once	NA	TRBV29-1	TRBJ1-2	CSSSLLEDYGYTF	TGCAGCTCGAGCCTTTTAGAAGACTATGGCTACACCTTC
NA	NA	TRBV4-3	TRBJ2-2	CASSQDRGRFTGELFF	TGCGCCAGCAGCCAAGATCGGGGCCGTTTTACCGGGGAGCTGTTTTTT
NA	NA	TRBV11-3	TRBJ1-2	CASSFLNGEGCTF	TGTGCCAGCAGCTTTTTAAATGGAGAGGGATGCACCTTC
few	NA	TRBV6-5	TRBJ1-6	CASRLAGGWNSPLHF	TGTGCCAGCAGACTCGCGGGGGGATGGAATTCACCCCTCCACTTT
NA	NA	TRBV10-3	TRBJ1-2	CAISDLIKGYTF	TGTGCCATCAGTGATCTAATCAAGGGCTACACCTTC
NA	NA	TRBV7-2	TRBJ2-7	CASSPGRYEQYF	TGTGCCAGCAGCCCAGGGAGGTACGAGCAGTACTTC
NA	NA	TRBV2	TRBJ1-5	CASSEQGALQPQHF	TGTGCCAGCAGTGAACAGGGAGCCCTCCAGCCCCAGCATTTT
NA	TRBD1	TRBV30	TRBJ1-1	CAWSVLGTGNTEAFF	TGTGCCTGGAGTGTACTTGGGACAGGGAACACTGAAGCTTTCTTT